Reported below is one TCR beta chain. Its antigen is unknown. The germline gives CDR1 SGHTA, CDR2 FQGNSA. V was shortened by 0 bases and J by 15 bases, with 12 bases between the two germline ends. The CDR3 spans 13 residues. This record comes from a study of neurological immune-mediated disorders. Study results and limitations: Sharing of CDR3 amino acid sequences among expanded clones across subjects was absent, suggesting private repertoires in all groups.

MiXCR, run by TCRdb on the 5' RACE reads, gives a single entry per CDR3 protein. The sample has 84,000 or so distinct CDR3 sequences; about a tenth are singletons. The sequencing input was PBMCs. This chain connects TRBV7-2 to TRBJ1-6; possible D gene TRBD1, 5 bases. The TCR was taken from a man in his forties in good health. The CDR3 loop is CASSLAGVPLLHF. The CDR3 nucleotides are TGTGCCAGCAGCTTAGCGGGGGTCCCGCTCCTCCACTTT.